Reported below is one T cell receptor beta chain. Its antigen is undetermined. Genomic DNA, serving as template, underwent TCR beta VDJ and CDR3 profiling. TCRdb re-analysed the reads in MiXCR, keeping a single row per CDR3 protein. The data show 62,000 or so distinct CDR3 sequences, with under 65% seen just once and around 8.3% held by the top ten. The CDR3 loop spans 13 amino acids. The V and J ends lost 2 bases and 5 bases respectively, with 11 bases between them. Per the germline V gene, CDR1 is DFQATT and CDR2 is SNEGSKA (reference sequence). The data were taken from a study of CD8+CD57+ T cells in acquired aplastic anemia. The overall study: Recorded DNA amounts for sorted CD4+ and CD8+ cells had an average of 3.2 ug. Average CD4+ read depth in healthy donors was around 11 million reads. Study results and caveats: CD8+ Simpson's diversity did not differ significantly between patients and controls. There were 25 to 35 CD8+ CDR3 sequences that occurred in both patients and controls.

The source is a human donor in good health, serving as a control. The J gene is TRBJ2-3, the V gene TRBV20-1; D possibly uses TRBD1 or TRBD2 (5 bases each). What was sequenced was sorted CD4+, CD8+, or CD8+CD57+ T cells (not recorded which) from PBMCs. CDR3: CSARRGGGDTQYF. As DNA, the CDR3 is TGCAGTGCTAGAAGGGGTGGGGGAGATACGCAGTATTTT.